Given below is one T cell receptor beta chain in context. This table comes from immunoSEQ multiplex PCR, and its TCRdb copy is limited to in-frame clones, with some not included. This sample has roughly 75,000 clones, with about 89% found just once. This entry is derived from a study of T cell changes during pregnancy in multiple sclerosis. CDR3 size: 11 residues. Germline CDR1 SQVTM, CDR2 ANQGSEA. V lost 7 bases, J lost 6 bases, and 13 bases lay in between. The sequences come from peripheral blood, collected before pregnancy. The receptor was isolated from a female donor with multiple sclerosis, enrolled in a pregnancy study. The chain has TRBV29-1 and TRBJ2-7; D remains unclear. Here the CDR3 DNA reads TGCAGCGCCGAGGATCCCGGCGAGCAGTACTTC. The encoded protein is CSAEDPGEQYF.